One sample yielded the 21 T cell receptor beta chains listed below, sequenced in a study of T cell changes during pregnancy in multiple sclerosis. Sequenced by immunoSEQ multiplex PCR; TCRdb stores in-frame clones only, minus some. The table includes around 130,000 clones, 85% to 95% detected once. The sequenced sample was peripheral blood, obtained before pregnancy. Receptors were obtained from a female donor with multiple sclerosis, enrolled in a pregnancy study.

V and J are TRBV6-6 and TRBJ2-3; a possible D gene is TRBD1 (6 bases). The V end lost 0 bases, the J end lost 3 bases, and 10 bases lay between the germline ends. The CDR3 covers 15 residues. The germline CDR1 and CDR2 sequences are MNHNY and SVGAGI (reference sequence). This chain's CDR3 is CASSYSAGATDTQYF. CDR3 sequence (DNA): TGTGCCAGCAGTTACTCGGCAGGGGCGACAGATACGCAGTATTTT.

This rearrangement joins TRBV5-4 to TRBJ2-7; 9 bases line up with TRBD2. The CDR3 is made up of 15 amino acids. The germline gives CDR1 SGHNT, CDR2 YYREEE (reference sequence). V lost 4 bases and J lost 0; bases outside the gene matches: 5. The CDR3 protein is CASSRGLASSYEQYF. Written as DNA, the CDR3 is TGTGCCAGCAGCCGCGGACTAGCGAGCTCCTACGAGCAGTACTTC.

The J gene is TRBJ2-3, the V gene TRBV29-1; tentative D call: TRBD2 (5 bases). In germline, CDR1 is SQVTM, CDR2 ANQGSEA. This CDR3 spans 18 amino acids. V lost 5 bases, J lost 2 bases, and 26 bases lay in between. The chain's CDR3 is CSVSRTRLSGGYTDTQYF. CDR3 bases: TGCAGCGTTTCCAGAACGCGCCTCTCAGGAGGTTACACAGATACGCAGTATTTT.

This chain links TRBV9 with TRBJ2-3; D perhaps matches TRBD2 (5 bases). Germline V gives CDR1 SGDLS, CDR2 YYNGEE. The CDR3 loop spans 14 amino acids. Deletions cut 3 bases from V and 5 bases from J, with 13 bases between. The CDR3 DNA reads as TGTGCCAGCAGCGCCCAACTAGGGAGAGATACGCAGTATTTT. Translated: CASSAQLGRDTQYF.

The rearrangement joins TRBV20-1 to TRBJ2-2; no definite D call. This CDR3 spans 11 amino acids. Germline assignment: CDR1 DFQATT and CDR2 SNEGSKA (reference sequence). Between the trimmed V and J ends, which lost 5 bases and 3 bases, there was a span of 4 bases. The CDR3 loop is CSAEDTGELFF. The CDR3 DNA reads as TGCAGTGCTGAGGACACCGGGGAGCTGTTTTTT.

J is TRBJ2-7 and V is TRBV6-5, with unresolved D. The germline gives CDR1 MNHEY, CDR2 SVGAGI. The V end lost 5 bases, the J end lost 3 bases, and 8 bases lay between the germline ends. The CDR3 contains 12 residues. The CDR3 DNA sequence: TGTGCCAGCAGTGAAGAGGTCTACGAGCAGTACTTC. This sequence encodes CASSEEVYEQYF.

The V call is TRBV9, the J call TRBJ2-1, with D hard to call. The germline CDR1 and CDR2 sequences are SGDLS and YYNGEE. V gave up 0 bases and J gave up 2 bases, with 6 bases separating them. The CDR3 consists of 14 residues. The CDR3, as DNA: TGTGCCAGCAGCGTAGGAGGAACCTACAATGAGCAGTTCTTC. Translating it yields CASSVGGTYNEQFF.

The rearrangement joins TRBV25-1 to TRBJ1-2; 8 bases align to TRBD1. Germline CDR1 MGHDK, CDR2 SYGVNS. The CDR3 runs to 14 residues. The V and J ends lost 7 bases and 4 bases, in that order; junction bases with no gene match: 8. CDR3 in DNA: TGTGCCAGCATCCCGACAGGGGCAGGCTATGGCTACACCTTC. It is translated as CASIPTGAGYGYTF.

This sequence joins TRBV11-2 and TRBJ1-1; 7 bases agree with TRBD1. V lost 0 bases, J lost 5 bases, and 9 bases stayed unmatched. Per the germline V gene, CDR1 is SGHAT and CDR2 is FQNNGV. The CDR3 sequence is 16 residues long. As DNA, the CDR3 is TGTGCCAGCAGCTTAGAAAGGGGGCTGATGCGGACTGAAGCTTTCTTT. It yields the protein CASSLERGLMRTEAFF.

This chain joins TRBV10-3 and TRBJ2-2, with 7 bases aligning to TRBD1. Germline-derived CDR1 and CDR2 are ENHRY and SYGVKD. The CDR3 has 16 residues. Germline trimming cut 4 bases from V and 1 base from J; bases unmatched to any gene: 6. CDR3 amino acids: CAISVSGTENTGELFF. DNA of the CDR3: TGTGCCATCAGTGTGTCCGGGACAGAGAACACCGGGGAGCTGTTTTTT.

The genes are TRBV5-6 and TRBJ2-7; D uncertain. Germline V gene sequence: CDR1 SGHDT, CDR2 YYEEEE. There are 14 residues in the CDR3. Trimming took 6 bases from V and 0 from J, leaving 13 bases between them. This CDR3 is CASKDARSSYEQYF. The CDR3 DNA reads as TGTGCCAGCAAAGACGCGAGGAGCTCCTACGAGCAGTACTTC.

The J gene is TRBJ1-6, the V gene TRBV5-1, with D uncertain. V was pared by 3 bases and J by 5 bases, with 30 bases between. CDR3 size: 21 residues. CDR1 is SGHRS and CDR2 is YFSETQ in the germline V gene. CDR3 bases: TGCGCCAGCAGCTCTTGGGGAGTCGGGAAGAAAACTCGATTAGATAATTCACCCCTCCACTTT. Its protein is CASSSWGVGKKTRLDNSPLHF.

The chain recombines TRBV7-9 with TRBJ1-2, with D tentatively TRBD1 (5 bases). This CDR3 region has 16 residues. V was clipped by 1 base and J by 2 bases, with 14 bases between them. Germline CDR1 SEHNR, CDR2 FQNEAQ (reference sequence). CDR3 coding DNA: TGTGCCAGCAGCTTAGGGCCAGCGGGGGAGAACTATGGCTACACCTTC. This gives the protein CASSLGPAGENYGYTF.

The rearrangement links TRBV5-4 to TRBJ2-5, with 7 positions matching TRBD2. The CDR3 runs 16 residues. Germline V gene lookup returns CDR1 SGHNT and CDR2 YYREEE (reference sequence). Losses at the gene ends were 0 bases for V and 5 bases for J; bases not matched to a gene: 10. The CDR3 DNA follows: TGTGCCAGCAGCTTGGTAGGGAGGGCGGGAGAGGAGACCCAGTACTTC. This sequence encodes CASSLVGRAGEETQYF.

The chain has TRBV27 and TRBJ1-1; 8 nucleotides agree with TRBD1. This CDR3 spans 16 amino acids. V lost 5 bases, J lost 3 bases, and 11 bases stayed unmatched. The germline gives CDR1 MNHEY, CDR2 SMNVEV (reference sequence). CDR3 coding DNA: TGTGCCAGCAGTCCAGGGGGCAGGGGGCTGGACACTGAAGCTTTCTTT. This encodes CASSPGGRGLDTEAFF.

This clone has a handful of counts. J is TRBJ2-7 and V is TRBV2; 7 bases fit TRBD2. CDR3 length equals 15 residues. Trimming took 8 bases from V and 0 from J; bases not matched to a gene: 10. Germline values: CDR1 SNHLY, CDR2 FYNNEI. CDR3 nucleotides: TGTGCCAGCGCGATACAGCGGGGCAGCTCCTACGAGCAGTACTTC. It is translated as CASAIQRGSSYEQYF.

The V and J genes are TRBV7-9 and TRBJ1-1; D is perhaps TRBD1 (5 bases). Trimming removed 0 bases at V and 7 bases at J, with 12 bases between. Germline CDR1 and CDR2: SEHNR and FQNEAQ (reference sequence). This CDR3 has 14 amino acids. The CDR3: CASSLAAGYSEAFF. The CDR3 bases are TGTGCCAGCAGCTTAGCAGCAGGGTATAGTGAAGCTTTCTTT.

The CDR3 reads CASRLQGQYF. DNA of the CDR3: TGTGCCAGCAGGCTACAGGGGCAGTACTTC. The chain employs TRBV5-6 and TRBJ2-7; D might be TRBD1 (6 bases). The germline V gene has CDR1 SGHDT and CDR2 YYEEEE. The CDR3 contains 10 residues. Trimming left V 5 bases short and J 9 bases short, with 9 bases between.

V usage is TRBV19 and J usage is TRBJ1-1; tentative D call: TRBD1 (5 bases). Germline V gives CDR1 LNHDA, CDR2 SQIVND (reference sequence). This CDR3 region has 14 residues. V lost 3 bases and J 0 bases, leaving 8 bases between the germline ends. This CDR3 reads CASSIVDMNTEAFF. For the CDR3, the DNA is TGTGCCAGTAGTATTGTGGACATGAACACTGAAGCTTTCTTT. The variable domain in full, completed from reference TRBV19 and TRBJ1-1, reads DGGITQSPKYLFRKEGQNVTLSCEQNLNHDAMYWYRQDPGQGLRLIYYSQIVNDFQKGDIAEGYSVSREKKESFPLTVTSAQKNPTAFYLCASSIVDMNTEAFFGQGTRLTVV.

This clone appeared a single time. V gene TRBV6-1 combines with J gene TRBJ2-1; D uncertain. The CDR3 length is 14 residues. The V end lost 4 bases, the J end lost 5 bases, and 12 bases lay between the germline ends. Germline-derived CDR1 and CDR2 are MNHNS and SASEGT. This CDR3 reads CASSVSYANNEQFF. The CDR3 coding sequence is TGTGCCAGCAGTGTTTCGTACGCGAACAATGAGCAGTTCTTC.

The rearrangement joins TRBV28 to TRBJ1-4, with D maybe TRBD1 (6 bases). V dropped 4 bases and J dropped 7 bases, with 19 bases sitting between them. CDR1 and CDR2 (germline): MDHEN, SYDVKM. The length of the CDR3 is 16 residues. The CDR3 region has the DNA TGTGCCAGCAGTTCTCTCCTCAGGGGCAGGGTTGAAAAACTGTTTTTT. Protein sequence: CASSSLLRGRVEKLFF.